The clone carrying this TCR beta chain was detected ten times or more. The CDR3 contains 14 residues. V lost 3 bases and J lost 2; bases outside the gene matches: 0. Germline V gene data show CDR1 as SGHTA and CDR2 as FQGNSA. The data were obtained in a study of T cell repertoires in cytomegalovirus infection. TCRdb redid the calling of the reads with MiXCR, one entry per CDR3 protein. The table records some 400,000 distinct CDR3 sequences, roughly 20% of them present only once. V and J are TRBV7-2 and TRBJ2-1, with 8 nucleotides matching TRBD2. Sequencing was done on a sample of PBMCs. This TCR came from a human donor in good health (CMV status not recorded). Some clones in this sample may be carry-over from other donors' samples. CDR3 in amino acids: CASSLRGAYNEQFF. The DNA of the CDR3 is TGTGCCAGCAGCTTGCGGGGGGCCTACAATGAGCAGTTCTTC.